Below, one TCR beta chain is given with its context. With 60 Vbeta and 13 Jbeta primers, the PCR was carried out. This table comes from immunoSEQ multiplex PCR, and its TCRdb copy is limited to in-frame clones, with some not included. The table records under 200,000 clones, 73% of them present only once. This entry belongs to a study of cytomegalovirus exposure and HLA in healthy donors. Deletions cut 0 bases from V and 7 bases from J, with 11 bases between. Germline values: CDR1 SGHRS, CDR2 YFSETQ. The CDR3 loop spans 14 amino acids. The J gene is TRBJ2-1, the V gene TRBV5-1; D may be TRBD1 (5 bases). Source material: PBMCs. The receptor comes from a woman in her 30s in good health and CMV-seronegative. In DNA form, the CDR3 reads TGCGCCAGCAGCTTGGGGTCGGACACTAATGAGCAGTTCTTC. Its protein product is CASSLGSDTNEQFF.